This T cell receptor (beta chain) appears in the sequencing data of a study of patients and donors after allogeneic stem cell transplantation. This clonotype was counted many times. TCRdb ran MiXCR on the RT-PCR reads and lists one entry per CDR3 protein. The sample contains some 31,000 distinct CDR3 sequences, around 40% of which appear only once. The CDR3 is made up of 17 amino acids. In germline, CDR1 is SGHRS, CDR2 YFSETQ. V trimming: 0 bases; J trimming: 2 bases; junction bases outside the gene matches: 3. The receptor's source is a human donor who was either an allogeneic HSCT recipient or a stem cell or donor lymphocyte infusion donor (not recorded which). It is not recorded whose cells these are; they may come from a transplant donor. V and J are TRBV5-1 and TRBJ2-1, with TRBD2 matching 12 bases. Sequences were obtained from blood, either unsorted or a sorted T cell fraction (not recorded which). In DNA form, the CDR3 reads TGCGCCAGCAGCTTGGGCCTAGCGGGAGGGCCCTACAATGAGCAGTTCTTC. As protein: CASSLGLAGGPYNEQFF.